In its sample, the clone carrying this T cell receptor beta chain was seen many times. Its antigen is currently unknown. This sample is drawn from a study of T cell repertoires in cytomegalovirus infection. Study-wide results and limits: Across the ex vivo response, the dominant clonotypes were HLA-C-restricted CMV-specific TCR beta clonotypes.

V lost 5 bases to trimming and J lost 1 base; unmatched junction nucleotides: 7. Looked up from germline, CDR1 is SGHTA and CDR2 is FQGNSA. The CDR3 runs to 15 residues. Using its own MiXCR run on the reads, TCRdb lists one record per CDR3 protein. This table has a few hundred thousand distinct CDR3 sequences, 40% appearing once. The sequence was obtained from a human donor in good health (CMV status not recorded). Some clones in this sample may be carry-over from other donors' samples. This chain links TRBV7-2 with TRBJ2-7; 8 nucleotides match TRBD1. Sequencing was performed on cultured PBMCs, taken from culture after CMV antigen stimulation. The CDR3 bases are TGTGCCAGCAGCACCGGACAGGGAGGTTCCTACGAGCAGTACTTC. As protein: CASSTGQGGSYEQYF. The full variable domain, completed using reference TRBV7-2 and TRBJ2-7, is GAGVSQSPSNKVTEKGKDVELRCDPISGHTALYWYRQSLGQGLEFLIYFQGNSAPDKSGLPSDRFSAERTGGSVSTLTIQRTQQEDSAVYLCASSTGQGGSYEQYFGPGTRLTVT.